This TCR beta chain derives from a study of patients and donors after allogeneic stem cell transplantation. Looked up from germline, CDR1 is MNHEY and CDR2 is SVGEGT. This CDR3 is 12 amino acids long. V gave up 11 bases and J gave up 5 bases; unmatched junction bases: 8. TCRdb reprocessed the RT-PCR reads with MiXCR, giving one entry per CDR3 protein. This table holds roughly 880,000 distinct CDR3 sequences, under 20% found once. The chain joins TRBV6-2 or TRBV6-3 to TRBJ2-5, with 7 bases lining up with TRBD2. This TCR came from a human donor who was either an allogeneic HSCT recipient or a stem cell or donor lymphocyte infusion donor (not recorded which). It is not recorded whose cells these are; they may come from a transplant donor. The sample consisted of blood, either unsorted or a sorted T cell fraction (not recorded which). The CDR3 coding sequence is TGTGCCTCCCGAACTAGCGCGGAGACCCAGTACTTC. It encodes CASRTSAETQYF.